Below are 5 T cell receptor beta chains sequenced from a single sample in a study of cytomegalovirus exposure and HLA in healthy donors. The repertoire was sequenced with immunoSEQ multiplex PCR; TCRdb's copy has only in-frame clones and lacks some. The data contain 110,000 to 150,000 clones, around 88% of them seen just once; the ten biggest clones take up around 8%. The sequenced material came from PBMCs. All receptors come from a woman aged 18-29 years in good health and CMV-seropositive.

This clone showed up just once. The rearrangement links TRBV9 to TRBJ2-5, with 10 bases lining up with TRBD1. CDR3 size: 15 residues. V dropped 3 bases and J dropped 3; count of bases not matched to a gene: 5. The germline V gene has CDR1 SGDLS and CDR2 YYNGEE. CDR3 loop: CASSGPGTGEETQYF. CDR3 DNA sequence: TGTGCCAGCAGCGGCCCCGGGACAGGGGAAGAGACCCAGTACTTC.

The genes are TRBV28 and TRBJ2-2; weak D call: TRBD1 (6 bases). The germline V gene encodes CDR1 MDHEN and CDR2 SYDVKM. CDR3 length equals 14 residues. The V gene lost 3 bases and the J gene lost 5 bases, with 10 bases spanning the gap. CDR3 protein: CASSLSGDTGELFF. Written as DNA, the CDR3 is TGTGCCAGCAGTTTGTCAGGGGATACCGGGGAGCTGTTTTTT.

The rearrangement joins TRBV18 to TRBJ2-2, with 7 bases fitting TRBD2. The CDR3 covers 16 residues. Germline lookup yields CDR1 KGHSH and CDR2 LQKENI. Trimming removed 0 bases from V and 4 bases from J; junction bases left unmatched: 5. CDR3 residues: CASSPPKLASTGELFF. The CDR3 nucleotides read TGTGCCAGCTCACCACCGAAACTAGCGAGCACCGGGGAGCTGTTTTTT.

The V and J genes are TRBV18 and TRBJ1-1, with D possibly being TRBD1 (5 bases). CDR1 and CDR2 (germline): KGHSH, LQKENI. The V end lost 6 bases, the J end lost 0 bases, and 8 bases lay between the germline ends. The CDR3 loop spans 13 amino acids. The chain's CDR3 is CASSGGMNTEAFF. DNA for the CDR3: TGTGCCAGCTCCGGGGGAATGAACACTGAAGCTTTCTTT.

The V and J genes are TRBV20-1 and TRBJ2-5; D unresolved. Germline loops: CDR1 DFQATT, CDR2 SNEGSKA (reference sequence). V was clipped by 5 bases and J by 4 bases, with 8 bases between them. This CDR3 is built from 11 residues. CDR3 sequence: CSAELLETQYF. CDR3 in DNA: TGCAGTGCTGAGTTACTAGAGACCCAGTACTTC.